The sample holds many counts of the clone carrying this TCR beta chain. Unique molecular identifiers tagged the TCRbeta library. TCRdb reprocessed the PCR reads with MiXCR, giving one entry per CDR3 protein. The repertoire holds roughly 200,000 distinct CDR3 sequences, with 13% to 15% as singletons. This sample was included in a study of T-cell reconstitution after alpha-beta-depleted transplantation in children. The V end was cut by 6 bases, the J end by 5 bases, with 22 bases between. This CDR3 is built from 16 residues. The germline CDR1 and CDR2 sequences are ENHRY and SYGVKD. The sequencing here drew on PBMCs from the stem cell graft donor, taken from the stem cell graft. This chain connects TRBV10-3 to TRBJ1-1; possible D gene TRBD1, 6 bases. This clonotype originated in a human donor who donated a stem cell graft to a child with acute lymphoblastic leukemia. The CDR3 sequence: CAISSPRKTGLTEAFF. The CDR3 DNA reads TGTGCCATCAGCTCCCCCCGGAAAACAGGGCTGACTGAAGCTTTCTTT.